Listed below are T cell receptor beta chains from one sample, sequenced in a study of blood T cell repertoires in COVID-19. Here immunoSEQ multiplex PCR was the method, and the copy in TCRdb shows in-frame clones only, minus some. Of 150,000 to 180,000 clones listed, roughly 88% are singletons. The sequenced sample consisted of peripheral blood. These receptors were collected from a man aged 55 to 70 with COVID-19, enrolled during active disease. CDR3s include the opening cysteine and the closing phenylalanine or tryptophan. The D gene is left open where the match is weak. Size is stated for part of the rows, as once, few or many counts, or as a class when the clone is expanded.

TRBV2	once	TRBJ1-1	-	TGTGCCACCCGCATGAGGGTTGCGGACACTGAAGCTTTCTTT	CATRMRVADTEAFF
TRBV19	-	TRBJ1-5	TRBD1	TGTGCCAGTAGTCCAAGTTTTGACAGGGGAGGGAATAGCAATCAGCCCCAGCATTTT	CASSPSFDRGGNSNQPQHF
TRBV27	-	TRBJ2-1	TRBD2	TGTGCCAGCAGGAAGCGGGAGAATGGTGAGCAGTTCTTC	CASRKRENGEQFF
TRBV29-1	-	TRBJ1-2	TRBD1	TGCAGCGCGCTCGGACAGGGGCCGGCGGATAACTATGGCTACACCTTC	CSALGQGPADNYGYTF
TRBV6-6	-	TRBJ2-3	TRBD2	TGTGCCAGCAGTCGACTAGCGGGGGGGCCTACAGATACGCAGTATTTT	CASSRLAGGPTDTQYF
TRBV6-2/TRBV6-3	-	TRBJ1-1	-	TGTGCCAGCAGTAACAGGGCCCGTTTTGCTGAAGCTTTCTTT	CASSNRARFAEAFF
TRBV7-2	-	TRBJ1-2	TRBD1	TGTGCCAGCAGCTCCAACGTTGGGACAGCTAACTATGGCTACACCTTC	CASSSNVGTANYGYTF
TRBV24-1	-	TRBJ1-4	TRBD1	TGTGCCACCAGTGACACGGGACAGGGGCCCAAGAATGAAAAACTGTTTTTT	CATSDTGQGPKNEKLFF
TRBV3-1/TRBV3-2	-	TRBJ2-7	TRBD2	TGTGCCAGCAGCCAAGAACGCCTAGCGGGAGGGCCCTACGAGCAGTACTTC	CASSQERLAGGPYEQYF
TRBV3-1/TRBV3-2	-	TRBJ1-1	TRBD1	TGTGCCAGCAGCCAAGACCGACAGGGCGGGCACACTGAAGCTTTCTTT	CASSQDRQGGHTEAFF
TRBV7-9	-	TRBJ1-2	-	TGTGCCAGCAGCCCCAGAGAGGTAGCCGGCGACTATGGCTACACCTTC	CASSPREVAGDYGYTF
TRBV19	-	TRBJ1-3	TRBD1	TGTGCCAGTAGTAGAGGACAGGGGTTCTCTGGAAACACCATATATTTT	CASSRGQGFSGNTIYF
TRBV10-3	-	TRBJ2-2	TRBD1	TGTGCCATCAGTGTCCACAGGGGGCTCAACACCGGGGAGCTGTTTTTT	CAISVHRGLNTGELFF
TRBV14	-	TRBJ1-1	TRBD1	TGTGCCAGCAGCCAAGACACCAGGGGGCCGGGGGCTTTCTTT	CASSQDTRGPGAFF
TRBV5-1	-	TRBJ1-4	TRBD1	TGCGCCAGCAGCTTGGGACAGGGTGATAATGAAAAACTGTTTTTT	CASSLGQGDNEKLFF
TRBV24-1	-	TRBJ1-5	-	TGTGCCACCGGGCAGGAGGAAAATAGCAATCAGCCCCAGCATTTT	CATGQEENSNQPQHF
TRBV7-3	once	TRBJ1-2	-	TGTGCCAGCAGCTCGTCCCAGGGTCCCTATGGCTACACCTTC	CASSSSQGPYGYTF
TRBV5-5	-	TRBJ2-7	TRBD1	TGTGCCAGCAGCTTGGGGTGGGACAGGGGGATTTACGAGCAGTACTTC	CASSLGWDRGIYEQYF